The present TCR beta chain was sequenced within a study of blood T cell repertoires in COVID-19. Study context: COVID-19 samples collected from the United States, Italy and Spain covered acute and convalescent phases. PBMCs, B-cell-depleted T cells, or T cells provided the cDNA or gDNA that made up the material.

V lost 0 bases and J lost 6, with 12 bases in between. CDR3 length: 14 amino acids. CDR1 is SGDLS and CDR2 is YYNGEE in the germline V gene. How the authors handled the data: By means of reference gene primer amplification, nucleated cell counts were estimated. Produced via immunoSEQ multiplex PCR; TCRdb's table is partial and in-frame only. V and J calls and clone size are those listed in that table; D and trimming were worked out from the DNA. This sample has some 200,000 clones, with 85% found just once. This receptor was identified in a middle-aged man who had recovered from COVID-19. V gene TRBV9 combines with J gene TRBJ1-2, with a tentative D call TRBD1 (6 bases). Sequencing used peripheral blood. The DNA for the CDR3 is TGTGCCAGCAGCGTAGGAGGGGGTGACGATGGCTACACCTTC. This codes for CASSVGGGDDGYTF.